This T cell receptor beta chain came from a study of blood T cell repertoires in COVID-19 (dated by TCRdb to 2020 to 2022). As for the study more broadly: The collaborator samples originated in the United States, Italy and Spain and spanned the acute and convalescent phases of COVID-19. Where available, HLA class I and class II types were taken from metadata supplied by the sample provider and were not determined by assay-based typing. The sample metadata nearly always contained a de-identified subject ID, COVID-19 status, age in years and sex. The dataset comprised deeply sampled blood TCRbeta repertoires from subjects exposed to, actively infected with, or recovered from COVID-19. The prospective study material was composed of cDNA or gDNA derived from T cells, B-cell-depleted T cells, or PBMCs. The repertoires were released in a freely available public database intended as a resource for research on the immune response to SARS-CoV-2. The samples were drawn from the first 160 participants of the ongoing ImmuneRACE study and from over a thousand subjects provided by 6 global collaborators.

Samples from volunteer blood donors who had recovered from COVID-19 were contributed by a second Seattle source. Collaborating institutions collected whole blood in K2EDTA tubes following their own protocols. Collaborator samples were shipped for TCRbeta analysis as frozen whole blood, isolated PBMCs, or DNA extracted from either sample type. Per the germline V gene, SGHDT is the CDR1 and YYEEEE is the CDR2. The CDR3 covers 15 residues, taking in both the cysteine and the phenylalanine. Left in the record is the CDR3 DNA by itself, 45 bases read in frame from the first base. V is pruned by 2 bases and J by 3 bases, leaving 5 bases of the junction without a gene match. As to this clone: Its antigen is still unknown. No much larger clonotype is one base removed from it; base qualities were not supplied.

Summary of the overall study and its limitations: The quantity of clinical and demographic metadata differed by source and by participant and was supplied without curation.

The immunoSEQ Assay, a bias-controlled multiplex PCR, was used to amplify TCRbeta CDR3 regions from genomic DNA. As for the authors' bioinformatics: Nucleated cell counts per sample were estimated from amplification of reference gene primers within the assay. Sequence reads were collapsed and filtered to measure the absolute abundance of every unique TCRbeta CDR3 rearrangement. For each sample, productive Simpson clonality was calculated as the square root of Simpson's diversity index across productive rearrangements. In its TCRdb copy, this immuneACCESS table keeps in-frame sequences only and misses some clones. Where compared with another copy, unresolved V genes explain less than half of these, and the others have no known cause. V and J calls and clone size follow that table, whereas D and trimming were derived from the DNA. Across this sample there are about 220,000 clones, with around 84% seen only once. Approximately 5.1% of the sample belongs to the ten largest clones.

This receptor was identified in a woman aged 60-75 years who had recovered from COVID-19. This chain joins TRBV5-6 to TRBJ2-7, with TRBD2 identical over 10 junction bases. Sequencing was carried out using peripheral blood. The CDR3 region: CASSFSGGAFYEQYF. In nucleotide form, the sequence is TGTGCCAGCAGCTTCAGCGGGGGGGCCTTCTACGAGCAGTACTTC. Outside the CDR3, residues come from the reference TRBV5-6 and TRBJ2-7 proteins, so the full variable domain is: DAGVTQSPTHLIKTRGQQVTLRCSPKSGHDTVSWYQQALGQGPQFIFQYYEEEERQRGNFPDRFSGHQFPNYSSELNVNALLLGDSALYLCASSFSGGAFYEQYFGPGTRLTVT.